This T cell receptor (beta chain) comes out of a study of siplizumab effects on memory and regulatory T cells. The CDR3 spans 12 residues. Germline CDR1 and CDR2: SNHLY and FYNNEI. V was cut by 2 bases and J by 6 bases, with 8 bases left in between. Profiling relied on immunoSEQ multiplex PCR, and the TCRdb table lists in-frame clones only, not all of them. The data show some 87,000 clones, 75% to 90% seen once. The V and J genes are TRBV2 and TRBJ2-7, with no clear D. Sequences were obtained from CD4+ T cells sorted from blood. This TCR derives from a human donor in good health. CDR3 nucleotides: TGTGCCAGCAGTGAATCCCGGGTCGAGCAGTACTTC. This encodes CASSESRVEQYF.